These 30 T cell receptor beta chains came from one sample sequenced in a study of control samples from healthy donors and cancer patients. TCRdb's copy holds only in-frame clones and misses some; the assay was immunoSEQ multiplex PCR. The table includes some 77,000 clones, roughly 91% detected once. Sequencing was carried out using blood. The receptors come from a woman in her sixties in good health.

The chain carries TRBV28 and TRBJ2-2; D unresolved. Trimming stripped 6 bases from V and 0 bases from J, with 14 bases between. The V gene's germline CDR1 is MDHEN and CDR2 SYDVKM. CDR3 length equals 16 residues. The CDR3 reads CASRTSGPSNTGELFF. CDR3 coding DNA: TGTGCCAGCAGGACGTCGGGTCCCTCGAACACCGGGGAGCTGTTTTTT.

CDR3 sequence: CASSSGDYGYTF. In DNA form, the CDR3 reads TGTGCCAGCAGTTCGGGGGACTATGGCTACACCTTC. The V and J genes are TRBV28 and TRBJ1-2; D may be TRBD1 (5 bases). Germline V CDR1 and CDR2: MDHEN, SYDVKM. This CDR3 is 12 amino acids long. Trimming stripped 4 bases from V and 3 bases from J, with 6 bases between.

The J gene is TRBJ2-3, the V gene TRBV28, with TRBD1 as a possible D gene (5 bases). Germline V gene data show CDR1 as MDHEN and CDR2 as SYDVKM. The ends were cut back, 5 bases at V and 4 bases at J, with 13 bases in the middle. The CDR3 extends over 14 amino acids. Written as DNA, the CDR3 is TGTGCCAGCAGTCGTGGGGCGACATCAGATACGCAGTATTTT. It encodes CASSRGATSDTQYF.

The gene calls are TRBV2 and TRBJ1-4; TRBD1 might be the D (5 bases). Deletions cut 7 bases from V and 0 bases from J, with 6 bases between. The CDR3 has 13 amino acids. Germline lookup yields CDR1 SNHLY and CDR2 FYNNEI. The CDR3 reads CASTGTTNEKLFF. The CDR3, as DNA: TGTGCCAGCACAGGGACAACTAATGAAAAACTGTTTTTT.

The genes are TRBV7-9 and TRBJ1-5, with TRBD1 as a possible D gene (5 bases). The CDR3 is 15 amino acids. Between the trimmed V and J ends, which lost 1 base and 6 bases, there was a span of 13 bases. Germline V lookup: CDR1 SEHNR, CDR2 FQNEAQ (reference sequence). DNA for the CDR3: TGTGCCAGCAGCTTAGATGTCGGGGGGACTCAGCCCCAGCATTTT. Its protein is CASSLDVGGTQPQHF.

J is TRBJ2-3 and V is TRBV5-1; TRBD2 matches 7 bases. This CDR3 has 16 residues. Trimming at V came to 4 bases and at J to 0 bases, leaving 8 bases not matched to a gene. The germline gives CDR1 SGHRS, CDR2 YFSETQ. The CDR3 sequence is CASSTGAGPSTDTQYF. The CDR3 bases are TGCGCCAGCAGCACAGGAGCGGGGCCCAGCACAGATACGCAGTATTTT.

This clone was seen once. This chain joins TRBV7-9 and TRBJ1-1; 12 bases fit TRBD1. CDR1 is SEHNR and CDR2 is FQNEAQ in the germline V gene (reference sequence). The CDR3 is 15 residues long. With V trimmed by 5 bases and J by 5 bases, 6 bases remained unmatched. The CDR3, as DNA: TGTGCCAGCAGCCGGGACAGGGGGCTAGGTACTGAAGCTTTCTTT. Translation gives CASSRDRGLGTEAFF.

The genes are TRBV21-1 and TRBJ2-5; TRBD1, the table's D call, was not compared with the DNA. TRBV21-1 is a listed pseudogene. This CDR3 is built from 12 residues. The CDR3 DNA is TGTGCCAGGACAGGGGGCGTGGAGACCCAGTACTTC. Protein sequence: CARTGGVETQYF.

There are a few counts of this clone. The chain recombines TRBV19 with TRBJ1-5; 10 bases agree with TRBD1. Germline values: CDR1 LNHDA, CDR2 SQIVND (reference sequence). The V and J ends lost 10 bases and 6 bases, in that order; junction bases with no gene match: 6. The CDR3 runs 13 residues. This CDR3 reads CATSGTGAQPQHF. For the CDR3, the DNA is TGTGCCACATCCGGGACAGGGGCTCAGCCCCAGCATTTT. The full variable domain, rest sourced from reference TRBV19 and TRBJ1-5, is DGGITQSPKYLFRKEGQNVTLSCEQNLNHDAMYWYRQDPGQGLRLIYYSQIVNDFQKGDIAEGYSVSREKKESFPLTVTSAQKNPTAFYLCATSGTGAQPQHFGDGTRLSIL.

In DNA, the CDR3 is TGTGCCAGCAGCTTATTTGGCGGGAGGCCTAGCACAGATACGCAGTATTTT. Its protein product is CASSLFGGRPSTDTQYF. The chain is built from TRBV7-9 and TRBJ2-3; 8 bases agree with TRBD2. The CDR3 has 17 amino acids. Germline V gene data show CDR1 as SEHNR and CDR2 as FQNEAQ (reference sequence). Germline trimming cut 2 bases from V and 0 bases from J; bases unmatched to any gene: 7.

This clone was counted between two and nine times. J is TRBJ2-4 and V is TRBV23-1; 13 bases line up with TRBD2. TRBV23-1 is marked as an open reading frame, function uncertain. The CDR3 runs 20 residues. The V segment lost 6 bases and the J segment 2 bases; nucleotides outside the gene matches: 16. DNA for the CDR3: TGCGCCAGCAGCCCGCTGACTAGCGGGAGGCCCAGGGAGACCAAAAACATTCAGTACTTC. Translating gives CASSPLTSGRPRETKNIQYF.

The V gene is TRBV2, the J gene TRBJ2-1, with 9 bases lining up with TRBD2. The length of the CDR3 is 15 residues. Germline CDR1 is SNHLY and CDR2 is FYNNEI. The V gene end was trimmed by 6 bases and the J gene end by 8 bases; junction bases not matched to a gene: 11. This CDR3 reads CASRRGLAGMHEQFF. DNA of the CDR3: TGTGCCAGCAGGAGGGGGCTAGCGGGGATGCATGAGCAGTTCTTC. The variable domain in full, completed from reference TRBV2 and TRBJ2-1, reads EPEVTQTPSHQVTQMGQEVILRCVPISNHLYFYWYRQILGQKVEFLVSFYNNEISEKSEIFDDQFSVERPDGSNFTLKIRSTKLEDSAMYFCASRRGLAGMHEQFFGPGTRLTVL.

The genes are TRBV7-2 and TRBJ2-1, with TRBD1 matching over 12 bases. The CDR3 spans 18 residues. Germline CDR1 and CDR2: SGHTA and FQGNSA. Unmatched junction bases numbered 11, after V lost 4 bases and J lost 4 bases. CDR3 nucleotides: TGTGCCAGCAGCTCCGGGCCGGGACAGGGGGCGGGTTACAATGAGCAGTTCTTC. This codes for CASSSGPGQGAGYNEQFF.

The chain's CDR3 is CASSLDRVETQYF. Here the CDR3 DNA reads TGTGCCAGCAGCTTGGACAGGGTGGAGACCCAGTACTTC. The chain links TRBV7-8 to TRBJ2-5; the match to TRBD1 covers 8 bases. V lost 3 bases and J lost 5; bases outside the gene matches: 2. Looked up from germline, CDR1 is SGHVS and CDR2 is FQNEAQ. CDR3 size: 13 residues.

V and J are TRBV7-2 and TRBJ1-2; 9 bases line up with TRBD1. Germline V gives CDR1 SGHTA, CDR2 FQGNSA. With 5 bases clipped from V and 4 bases from J, the junction kept 8 bases outside the gene matches. The CDR3 runs 15 residues. CDR3 in DNA: TGTGCCAGCAGCCGGTCCGGGACAGGGACCTATGGCTACACCTTC. It translates to CASSRSGTGTYGYTF.

The chain employs TRBV28 and TRBJ1-1, with a tentative D call TRBD1 (5 bases). Trimming left V 8 bases short and J 5 bases short, with 21 bases between. CDR3 length: 15 amino acids. Germline CDR1 MDHEN, CDR2 SYDVKM. As DNA, the CDR3 is TGTGCCAGCGGCCCGTGGGGGGACGGGGGGACTGAAGCTTTCTTT. Its translation is CASGPWGDGGTEAFF.

V usage is TRBV18 and J usage is TRBJ1-2; maybe TRBD1 (6 bases). Per the germline V gene, CDR1 is KGHSH and CDR2 is LQKENI. CDR3 length equals 15 residues. V lost 6 bases, J lost 2 bases, and 16 bases lay in between. The CDR3 nucleotides are TGTGCCAGCTCCCTGGCTGGGACACCCAACTATGGCTACACCTTC. This sequence encodes CASSLAGTPNYGYTF.

The chain is built from TRBV6-1 and TRBJ2-1; 10 bases map to TRBD2. The CDR3 contains 17 residues. Germline values: CDR1 MNHNS, CDR2 SASEGT. V gave up 4 bases and J gave up 6 bases; unmatched junction bases: 12. The DNA for the CDR3 is TGTGCCAGCAGTGCACAACCGGGACTAGCGATAACCAATGAGCAGTTCTTC. Amino acids: CASSAQPGLAITNEQFF.

The chain employs TRBV28 and TRBJ2-6, with 7 bases matching TRBD1. This CDR3 is built from 14 residues. Trimming at V came to 10 bases and at J to 0 bases, leaving 3 bases not matched to a gene. The germline gives CDR1 MDHEN, CDR2 SYDVKM. CDR3: CATRGSSGANVLTF. Written as DNA, the CDR3 is TGTGCCACCAGGGGGAGCTCTGGGGCCAACGTCCTGACTTTC.

The CDR3 region has the DNA TGCGCCAGCAGCCAAGATCAGGGGGCGGACTATGGCTACACCTTC. Amino acid sequence: CASSQDQGADYGYTF. The V gene is TRBV4-1, the J gene TRBJ1-2, with 8 positions matching TRBD1. The germline V gene has CDR1 MGHRA and CDR2 YSYEKL. The CDR3 sequence is 15 residues long. V lost 0 bases to trimming and J lost 3 bases; unmatched junction nucleotides: 3.

This chain joins TRBV6-5 and TRBJ1-4; a weak D match, TRBD1 (5 bases). V lost 5 bases to trimming and J lost 7 bases, with 11 bases between them. This CDR3 is built from 13 residues. Germline CDR1 is MNHEY and CDR2 is SVGAGI. The CDR3 DNA follows: TGTGCCAGCAGTCAACCGGGGGGTGAAAAACTGTTTTTT. This encodes CASSQPGGEKLFF.

The chain employs TRBV18 and TRBJ2-7, with D perhaps TRBD2 (5 bases). Deletions cut 2 bases from V and 3 bases from J, with 8 bases between. This CDR3 spans 13 amino acids. Per germline, CDR1 KGHSH and CDR2 LQKENI. The CDR3 spells CASSPTSGYEQYF. CDR3 bases: TGTGCCAGCTCACCAACGAGCGGCTACGAGCAGTACTTC. Looking up the rest from reference TRBV18 and TRBJ2-7 gives the full variable domain: NAGVMQNPRHLVRRRGQEARLRCSPMKGHSHVYWYRQLPEEGLKFMVYLQKENIIDESGMPKERFSAEFPKEGPSILRIQQVVRGDSAAYFCASSPTSGYEQYFGPGTRLTVT.

This chain links TRBV28 with TRBJ1-2; D is uncertain. This CDR3 contains 13 residues. Germline V CDR1 and CDR2: MDHEN, SYDVKM. V was trimmed by 9 bases and J by 0 bases, leaving 11 bases between them. Here the CDR3 reads CASGDWANYGYTF. CDR3 DNA sequence: TGTGCCAGTGGAGATTGGGCTAACTATGGCTACACCTTC.

The rearrangement links TRBV2 to TRBJ2-5; 10 bases are a match to TRBD2. V shed 10 bases, J shed 4 bases, and the junction held 12 bases outside the gene matches. Germline lookup yields CDR1 SNHLY and CDR2 FYNNEI. This CDR3 comprises 15 residues. CDR3 DNA: TGTGCCACACGCTGGGGAGCGGGAGGGGGAGAGACCCAGTACTTC. This translates into CATRWGAGGGETQYF.

DNA for the CDR3: TGCGCCAGCAGACGTTCCCAGGGGAACACTGAAGCTTTCTTT. Translation: CASRRSQGNTEAFF. The V call is TRBV5-1, the J call TRBJ1-1, with D perhaps matching TRBD1 (5 bases). CDR1 and CDR2 (germline): SGHRS, YFSETQ. The CDR3 totals 14 residues. V was shortened by 5 bases and J by 1 base, with 12 bases between the two germline ends.

This clone was detected only a few times. The CDR3 reads CASSVTGWSSYNEQFF. CDR3 sequence (DNA): TGTGCCAGCAGTGTTACAGGGTGGAGCTCCTACAATGAGCAGTTCTTC. This chain joins TRBV2 and TRBJ2-1; weak D call: TRBD1 (6 bases). Germline V gene sequence: CDR1 SNHLY, CDR2 FYNNEI. CDR3 size: 16 residues. V was cut by 4 bases and J by 0 bases, with 13 bases left in between.

This chain joins TRBV4-3 and TRBJ2-3; D is unclear. Trimming took 1 base from V and 1 from J, leaving 9 bases between them. The V gene's germline CDR1 is LGHNA and CDR2 YSLEER. The CDR3 is 15 amino acids. CDR3 amino acids: CASSQAPQGTDTQYF. The CDR3 DNA sequence: TGCGCCAGCAGCCAAGCCCCCCAGGGCACAGATACGCAGTATTTT.

This clone was seen a handful of times. This chain links TRBV25-1 with TRBJ2-4, with 7 bases matching TRBD1. The CDR3 spans 15 residues. Germline V lookup: CDR1 MGHDK, CDR2 SYGVNS. V shed 8 bases and J 6 bases; nucleotides not matched to a gene: 13. The CDR3 loop is CASGHRQGSGNIQYF. Written as DNA, the CDR3 is TGTGCCAGCGGACACCGACAGGGTAGTGGAAACATTCAGTACTTC.

The chain links TRBV19 to TRBJ2-7; D is ambiguous. Trimming removed 3 bases from V and 2 bases from J, with 14 bases in between. There are 15 residues in the CDR3. The germline gives CDR1 LNHDA, CDR2 SQIVND (reference sequence). This CDR3 is CASSMSTARAYEQYF. CDR3 coding DNA: TGTGCCAGTAGTATGAGTACAGCCCGTGCCTACGAGCAGTACTTC.

The chain links TRBV6-2 or TRBV6-3 to TRBJ2-7; TRBD2 agrees at 12 bases. There are 15 residues in the CDR3. The V gene end was trimmed by 5 bases and the J gene end by 2 bases; junction bases not matched to a gene: 4. CDR1 and CDR2 (germline): MNHEY, SVGEGT. Written as DNA, the CDR3 is TGTGCCAGCAGTCTCCGACTAGCGGGAGCCTACGAGCAGTACTTC. Translated, it gives CASSLRLAGAYEQYF.